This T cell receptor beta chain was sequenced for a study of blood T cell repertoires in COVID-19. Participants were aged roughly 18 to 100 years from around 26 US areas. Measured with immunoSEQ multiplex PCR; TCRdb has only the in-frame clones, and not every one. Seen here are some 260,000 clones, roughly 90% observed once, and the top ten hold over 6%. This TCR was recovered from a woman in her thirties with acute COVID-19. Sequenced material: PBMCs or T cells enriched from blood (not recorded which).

The CDR3 DNA reads as TGTGCCACCAGCAGAGATCCAGGCAGCTCCTACGAGCAGTACTTC. Encoded protein: CATSRDPGSSYEQYF. The gene calls are TRBV15 and TRBJ2-7, with D unresolved. Trimming shortened V by 0 bases and J by 0 bases, and 9 bases separated the two germline ends. This CDR3 comprises 15 residues. The V gene's germline CDR1 is LNHNV and CDR2 YYDKDF (reference sequence).